In this sample, the clone carrying this T cell receptor beta chain turned up a few times. The CDR3 runs 16 residues. Germline V gives CDR1 MGHRA, CDR2 YSYEKL. The V and J ends lost 1 base and 1 base respectively, with 14 bases between them. The data originate from a study of OX40 agonist ivuxolimab in advanced cancers. For the study at large: People who had prior anti-PD-1, anti-PD-L1 or anti-CTLA-4 therapy could take part, and around 43% had some. Three patients got partial responses; one had hepatocellular carcinoma and two had cutaneous melanoma.

Clones were read by immunoSEQ multiplex PCR, and TCRdb kept only the in-frame ones, dropping some. This table has about 20,000 clones, just under 80% appearing once. The specimen comprised CD4+ or CD8+ T cells sorted from blood, sampled in a trial of the OX40 agonist ivuxolimab. The sequence was collected from an adult with an advanced solid tumor such as melanoma, head and neck, liver or kidney cancer. The chain is built from TRBV4-1 and TRBJ2-7, with D maybe TRBD2 (6 bases). The CDR3 region has the DNA TGCGCCAGCAGCCAAGGGACTACCCGTATGTCCTACGAGCAGTACTTC. Its protein product is CASSQGTTRMSYEQYF.